The clone carrying this T cell receptor (beta chain) came up once. Its specificity is not known. At cycle 4 day 1, cycle 7 day 1, and baseline, blood was sampled. The record originates from a study of OX40 agonist ivuxolimab in advanced cancers. Study-wide background: As their treatment, patients were administered ivuxolimab, an agonistic anti-OX40 (CD134) antibody. Cancers in dose escalation were hepatocellular, melanoma, renal cell and head and neck.

The data were produced by immunoSEQ multiplex PCR, yet TCRdb's version contains in-frame clones alone and is incomplete. The sample consists of 60,000 to 100,000 clones, nearly 95% of them appearing once. Study results and caveats: The CD4+ and CD8+ T cells in the blood had expanded clonally by week 6 at 0.1 to 3.0 mg/kg.

The germline CDR1 and CDR2 sequences are SGDLS and YYNGEE. The CDR3 is 15 amino acids. The V end was cut by 3 bases, the J end by 1 base, with 13 bases between. This chain links TRBV9 with TRBJ1-1, with a weak D call TRBD1 (6 bases). Source: CD4+ or CD8+ T cells sorted from blood, taken in a trial of the OX40 agonist ivuxolimab. The source of this sequence is an adult with an advanced solid tumor such as melanoma, head and neck, liver or kidney cancer. DNA for the CDR3: TGTGCCAGCAGCGCTTCATTAGGGGGGAACACTGAAGCTTTCTTT. Its translation is CASSASLGGNTEAFF.